A single sample is the source of the 32 T cell receptor beta chains below, sequenced in a study of T-cell reconstitution after alpha-beta-depleted transplantation in children. For TCRbeta, the library was prepared with unique molecular identifiers. MiXCR, applied by TCRdb to the PCR reads, yields one record per CDR3 protein. The table shows around 94,000 distinct CDR3 sequences, with about 7.5% occurring only once. The sequencing used PBMCs, collected before TCRalphabeta/CD19-depleted stem cell transplant. Receptors originate from a boy aged 2 to 10 with acute lymphoblastic leukemia, due to receive a stem cell transplant.

There are a few counts of this clonotype. V is TRBV25-1 and J is TRBJ1-2, with unresolved D. V gave up 3 bases and J gave up 1 base, with 6 bases separating them. Germline V gene data show CDR1 as MGHDK and CDR2 as SYGVNS. This CDR3 is 13 amino acids long. CDR3 bases: TGTGCCAGCAGTGACACTTATAACTATGGCTACACCTTC. Residues: CASSDTYNYGYTF.

For the CDR3, the DNA is TGTGCCAGCTCACCACTTATACCCGGGACAGGGCCAGATACGCAGTATTTT. This encodes CASSPLIPGTGPDTQYF. The chain links TRBV18 to TRBJ2-3; 9 bases are shared with TRBD1. Germline-derived CDR1 and CDR2 are KGHSH and LQKENI. This CDR3 comprises 17 residues. V gave up 1 base and J gave up 4 bases; unmatched junction bases: 9. Based on the CDR3 plus reference TRBV18 and TRBJ2-3, the full variable domain is NAGVMQNPRHLVRRRGQEARLRCSPMKGHSHVYWYRQLPEEGLKFMVYLQKENIIDESGMPKERFSAEFPKEGPSILRIQQVVRGDSAAYFCASSPLIPGTGPDTQYFGPGTRLTVL.

This clonotype was seen a handful of times. The J gene is TRBJ2-3, the V gene TRBV2, with 16 bases that match TRBD2. The CDR3 has 16 amino acids. Germline V gene lookup returns CDR1 SNHLY and CDR2 FYNNEI. After removal of 7 bases from V and 5 bases from J, the junction contained 6 bases not matched to a gene. The CDR3 bases are TGTGCCAGCACGGGACTAGCGGGGGGGCTGGGAGATACGCAGTATTTT. Translated: CASTGLAGGLGDTQYF.

This clonotype was observed at least ten times. The V gene is TRBV7-2, the J gene TRBJ1-5; D is unresolved. Germline CDR1 and CDR2: SGHTA and FQGNSA. The V and J ends lost 3 bases and 4 bases respectively, with 4 bases between them. The CDR3 has 12 amino acids. The DNA of the CDR3 is TGTGCCAGCAGCTTTCTGAATCAGCCCCAGCATTTT. Translating it yields CASSFLNQPQHF.

This clonotype was found a few times. The CDR3 DNA is TGTGCCAGCAGCGCGAGGAGAACGGGGGATCAGCCCCAGCATTTT. Translated: CASSARRTGDQPQHF. The chain has TRBV21-1 and TRBJ1-5; the table names TRBD1, a call not compared with the DNA. TRBV21-1 is reported as a pseudogene. This CDR3 is built from 15 residues.

In the case of this clonotype: Without the conserved terminal phenylalanine or tryptophan, this CDR3 likely stems from a read error. This sequence joins TRBV29-1 and TRBJ1-2; the D gene is possibly TRBD1 (6 bases). Germline V gene lookup returns CDR1 SQVTM and CDR2 ANQGSEA. This CDR3 spans 16 amino acids. V lost 0 bases and J 1 base, leaving 15 bases between the germline ends. CDR3 in amino acids: CSVEEMTGSFNYGYTC. The CDR3 region has the DNA TGCAGCGTTGAAGAAATGACAGGCTCCTTTAACTATGGCTACACCTGC.

This rearrangement joins TRBV5-1 to TRBJ2-5, with D perhaps matching TRBD2 (6 bases). V was cut by 0 bases and J by 1 base, with 10 bases left in between. This CDR3 has 15 residues. Germline CDR1 reads SGHRS; CDR2 reads YFSETQ. The DNA for the CDR3 is TGCGCCAGCAGCTTGGTAGCGGCGGGCCAAGAGACCCAGTACTTC. This gives the protein CASSLVAAGQETQYF.

This clonotype was picked up a small number of times. V and J are TRBV7-9 and TRBJ2-7; TRBD2 agrees at 9 bases. V shed 7 bases, J shed 2 bases, and the junction held 6 bases outside the gene matches. There are 14 residues in the CDR3. Germline V gene sequence: CDR1 SEHNR, CDR2 FQNEAQ (reference sequence). CDR3 sequence reads: CASTRAGGPYEQYF. The CDR3 bases are TGTGCCAGCACCCGAGCGGGGGGTCCCTACGAGCAGTACTTC.

This clonotype was detected ten times or more. This chain uses TRBV27 with TRBJ2-2; 10 nucleotides match TRBD2. The CDR3 length is 20 residues. Germline values: CDR1 MNHEY, CDR2 SMNVEV (reference sequence). The J segment lost 0 bases and the V segment lost 2 bases, leaving 12 bases of the junction unmatched. CDR3 protein: CASSLPPSLSGGPNTGELFF. As DNA, the CDR3 is TGTGCCAGCAGTTTACCCCCCAGCCTTAGCGGGGGGCCGAACACCGGGGAGCTGTTTTTT.

This clonotype was seen ten or more times. The chain joins TRBV5-1 to TRBJ2-6, with D possibly being TRBD2 (6 bases). Per germline, CDR1 SGHRS and CDR2 YFSETQ. Trimming removed 1 base from V and 4 bases from J, with 12 bases in between. The CDR3 sequence is 16 residues long. CDR3 sequence: CASSLSPRGGANVLTF. Here the CDR3 DNA reads TGCGCCAGCAGCTTGAGCCCCCGGGGGGGGGCCAACGTCCTGACTTTC.

The gene calls are TRBV14 and TRBJ2-7; D gene unclear. V lost 1 base and J 2 bases, leaving 12 bases between the germline ends. The CDR3 length is 15 residues. Germline-derived CDR1 and CDR2 are SGHDN and FVKESK. As DNA, the CDR3 is TGTGCCAGCAGCCAAGCATGGGTTGGAGCCTACGAGCAGTACTTC. As protein: CASSQAWVGAYEQYF.

This chain joins TRBV18 and TRBJ1-1, with D unclear. Germline-derived CDR1 and CDR2 are KGHSH and LQKENI. Trimming removed 2 bases at V and 3 bases at J, with 10 bases between. This CDR3 contains 14 residues. The CDR3: CASSPTGVDTEAFF. The CDR3 DNA is TGTGCCAGCTCACCAACCGGGGTGGACACTGAAGCTTTCTTT.

This clonotype was counted between two and nine times. The genes are TRBV12-3 or TRBV12-4 and TRBJ2-7; no reliable D call. The V end lost 5 bases, the J end lost 3 bases, and 11 bases lay between the germline ends. This CDR3 region has 13 residues. CDR3 sequence: CASSPDGSYEQYF. The CDR3 region has the DNA TGTGCCAGCAGTCCGGACGGAAGCTACGAGCAGTACTTC.

This clonotype showed up many times. This sequence joins TRBV15 and TRBJ1-5; the D gene is possibly TRBD1 (6 bases). From germline, CDR1 is LNHNV and CDR2 YYDKDF (reference sequence). This CDR3 has 16 residues. Trimming removed 8 bases at V and 3 bases at J, with 20 bases between. For the CDR3, the DNA is TGTGCCACCCGATACCGGGGGCGAGGATCCAATCAGCCCCAGCATTTT. Amino acids: CATRYRGRGSNQPQHF.

V is TRBV27 and J is TRBJ2-7, with D perhaps matching TRBD1 (6 bases). This CDR3 has 16 amino acids. Trimming left V 0 bases short and J 2 bases short, with 14 bases between. Germline V CDR1 and CDR2: MNHEY, SMNVEV (reference sequence). The CDR3 DNA is TGTGCCAGCAGTTTATCGCAAAGGACAGCTCCCTACGAGCAGTACTTC. As protein: CASSLSQRTAPYEQYF.

This clonotype appeared a few times. The chain uses TRBV27 and TRBJ2-3; 9 bases agree with TRBD2. V trimming: 4 bases; J trimming: 2 bases; junction bases outside the gene matches: 10. Per the germline V gene, CDR1 is MNHEY and CDR2 is SMNVEV (reference sequence). CDR3 length: 17 residues. In DNA, the CDR3 is TGTGCCAGCAGTTCCCCCTCGCGGGGGGGGCCCACAGATACGCAGTATTTT. It translates to CASSSPSRGGPTDTQYF.

Many counts were recorded for this clonotype. The rearrangement links TRBV7-9 to TRBJ2-3; D is ambiguous. CDR1 and CDR2 (germline): SEHNR, FQNEAQ (reference sequence). Trimming took 5 bases from V and 5 from J, leaving 11 bases between them. The CDR3 consists of 13 residues. DNA for the CDR3: TGTGCCAGCAGCCCTGGGTCCCAAGATACGCAGTATTTT. The encoded protein is CASSPGSQDTQYF. The variable domain in full, completed from reference TRBV7-9 and TRBJ2-3, reads DTGVSQNPRHKITKRGQNVTFRCDPISEHNRLYWYRQTLGQGPEFLTYFQNEAQLEKSRLLSDRFSAERPKGSFSTLEIQRTEQGDSAMYLCASSPGSQDTQYFGPGTRLTVL.

This clonotype has at least ten counts. The chain links TRBV15 to TRBJ2-7, with TRBD1 matching 7 bases. The V gene end was trimmed by 4 bases and the J gene end by 3 bases; junction bases not matched to a gene: 3. This CDR3 is built from 13 residues. CDR1 is LNHNV and CDR2 is YYDKDF in the germline V gene (reference sequence). CDR3 coding DNA: TGTGCCACCAGCAACGACAGGGACTACGAGCAGTACTTC. Protein: CATSNDRDYEQYF.

CDR3 in DNA: TGCAGCGTTGTGAATGTATTTGAAGGGGCCCCCTCCTATGGCTACACCTTC. This translates into CSVVNVFEGAPSYGYTF. The chain combines TRBV29-1 with TRBJ1-2; D is perhaps TRBD1 (5 bases). The V gene's germline CDR1 is SQVTM and CDR2 ANQGSEA. The CDR3 has 17 amino acids. With 4 bases removed from V and 4 bases from J, the gap between germline ends came to 25 bases.

The chain links TRBV11-2 to TRBJ2-3; 7 positions agree with TRBD1. V lost 2 bases and J lost 3; bases outside the gene matches: 11. This CDR3 comprises 17 residues. In germline, CDR1 is SGHAT, CDR2 FQNNGV. DNA for the CDR3: TGTGCCAGCAGCTTATACTCGTGGGCAGGGGGAACAGATACGCAGTATTTT. Protein product: CASSLYSWAGGTDTQYF.

CDR3 sequence reads: CASSSGYGYTF. The CDR3 DNA sequence: TGTGCCAGCAGTTCAGGGTATGGCTACACCTTC. This chain connects TRBV27 to TRBJ1-2; perhaps TRBD1 as D (5 bases). The germline gives CDR1 MNHEY, CDR2 SMNVEV (reference sequence). This CDR3 is built from 11 residues. V was shortened by 4 bases and J by 5 bases, with 5 bases between the two germline ends.

This clonotype has at least ten counts. The DNA of the CDR3 is TGTGCCACGGGACTGGGCACAGATACGCAGTATTTT. Translating it yields CATGLGTDTQYF. The chain uses TRBV10-3 and TRBJ2-3; tentatively, D is TRBD2 (6 bases). Trimming pared 10 bases from V and 1 base from J, leaving 9 bases between. The CDR3 has 12 amino acids. CDR1 ENHRY and CDR2 SYGVKD come from the germline V gene.

CDR3 region: CASSLGAEAGQETQYF. The CDR3 DNA reads as TGCGCCAGCAGCTTAGGGGCTGAAGCGGGGCAAGAGACCCAGTACTTC. This chain links TRBV5-1 with TRBJ2-5, with TRBD2 identical over 7 bases. The V segment lost 2 bases and the J segment 2 bases; nucleotides outside the gene matches: 9. The germline CDR1 and CDR2 sequences are SGHRS and YFSETQ. The CDR3 totals 16 residues. Based on the CDR3 plus reference TRBV5-1 and TRBJ2-5, the full variable domain is KAGVTQTPRYLIKTRGQQVTLSCSPISGHRSVSWYQQTPGQGLQFLFEYFSETQRNKGNFPGRFSGRQFSNSRSEMNVSTLELGDSALYLCASSLGAEAGQETQYFGPGTRLLVL.

The chain links TRBV5-5 to TRBJ1-1; TRBD1 might be the D (6 bases). V was pared by 4 bases and J by 8 bases, with 12 bases between. The length of the CDR3 is 12 residues. The V gene's germline CDR1 is SGHKS and CDR2 YYEKEE (reference sequence). CDR3 DNA sequence: TGTGCCAGCAGCGGCTGGGGGGCCGAAGCTTTCTTT. Amino acid sequence: CASSGWGAEAFF.

This clonotype was found many times. This rearrangement joins TRBV12-3 or TRBV12-4 to TRBJ2-2; D is possibly TRBD1 (6 bases). V was pared by 2 bases and J by 3 bases, with 10 bases between. CDR3 size: 15 residues. CDR3 DNA: TGTGCCAGCAGTTTACGGGCAGGGGACACCGGGGAGCTGTTTTTT. It is translated as CASSLRAGDTGELFF.

Many counts were recorded for this clonotype. CDR3 nucleotides: TGTGCCAGCAGTGAAAGGGTTAATAATGAAAAACTGTTTTTT. Its translation: CASSERVNNEKLFF. J is TRBJ1-4 and V is TRBV6-1, with D unclear. The CDR3 covers 14 residues. Looked up from germline, CDR1 is MNHNS and CDR2 is SASEGT. Trimming pared 2 bases from V and 4 bases from J, leaving 8 bases between.

This chain joins TRBV12-3 or TRBV12-4 and TRBJ1-5; no firm D call. Trimming took 7 bases from V and 3 from J, leaving 7 bases between them. The CDR3 extends over 12 amino acids. DNA of the CDR3: TGTGCCAGCACCGACAACAATCAGCCCCAGCATTTT. It translates to CASTDNNQPQHF.

This clonotype was seen a few times. The V and J genes are TRBV6-1 and TRBJ1-2, with TRBD1 matching 8 bases. Germline V gene sequence: CDR1 MNHNS, CDR2 SASEGT. Trimming removed 7 bases from V and 7 bases from J; junction bases left unmatched: 8. The CDR3 loop spans 13 amino acids. The CDR3 region has the DNA TGTGCCAGCACCGCCGGACAGGGCATTGGCTACACCTTC. Its translation is CASTAGQGIGYTF.

Regarding this clonotype: With a much larger clone just one base away, this may be a read error. The genes are TRBV18 and TRBJ2-1, with D possibly matching TRBD2 (6 bases). CDR3 length equals 12 residues. Germline V gene sequence: CDR1 KGHSH, CDR2 LQKENI. CDR3 protein: CASSQRGYDQFF. The CDR3 bases are TGTGCCAGCTCACAACGGGGGTATGATCAGTTCTTC.

This clonotype was recorded many times. The junction departs from the called germline gene at one end, perhaps through a read error. The chain carries TRBV10-2 and TRBJ1-6; D is ambiguous. There are 16 residues in the CDR3. Germline V gene data show CDR1 as WSHSY and CDR2 as SAAADI. The CDR3 reads CASTEGIGVGNSPLHF. The CDR3 DNA sequence: TGCGCCAGCACTGAGGGAATTGGGGTTGGGAATTCACCCCTCCACTTT.

This clonotype appeared many times. Here the CDR3 DNA reads TGTGCCAGTAGTGGGAGAGGCCGGGGCGCCTATGGCTACACCTTC. It codes for CASSGRGRGAYGYTF. The gene calls are TRBV19 and TRBJ1-2; a possible D gene is TRBD1 (5 bases). This CDR3 spans 15 amino acids. Germline-derived CDR1 and CDR2 are LNHDA and SQIVND (reference sequence). The V and J ends lost 5 bases and 4 bases respectively, with 17 bases between them.

The CDR3 region has the DNA TGTGCCAGCAGCCGTCAAGCAGCGGGGGCCCGGGGGGATACGCAGTATTTT. Residues: CASSRQAAGARGDTQYF. This chain links TRBV4-2 with TRBJ2-3, with TRBD2 identical over 8 bases. This CDR3 has 17 residues. V gave up 4 bases and J gave up 6 bases; unmatched junction bases: 15. Germline V gives CDR1 LGHNA, CDR2 YNFKEQ.